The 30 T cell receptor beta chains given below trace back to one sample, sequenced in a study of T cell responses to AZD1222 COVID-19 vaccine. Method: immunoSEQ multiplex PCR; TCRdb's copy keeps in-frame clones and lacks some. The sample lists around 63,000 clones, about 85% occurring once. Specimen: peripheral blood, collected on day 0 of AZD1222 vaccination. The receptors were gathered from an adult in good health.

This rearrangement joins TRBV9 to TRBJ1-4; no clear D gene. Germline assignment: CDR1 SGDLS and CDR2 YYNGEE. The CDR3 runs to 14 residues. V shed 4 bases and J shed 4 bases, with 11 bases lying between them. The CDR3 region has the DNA TGTGCCAGCAGCCGAAACGGGTTTAATGAAAAACTGTTTTTT. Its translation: CASSRNGFNEKLFF.

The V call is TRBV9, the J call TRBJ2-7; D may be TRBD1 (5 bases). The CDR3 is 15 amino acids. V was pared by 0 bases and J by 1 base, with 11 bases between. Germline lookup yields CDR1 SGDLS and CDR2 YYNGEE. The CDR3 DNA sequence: TGTGCCAGCAGCGTAGAGGGGATTGAATCCTACGAGCAGTACTTC. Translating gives CASSVEGIESYEQYF.

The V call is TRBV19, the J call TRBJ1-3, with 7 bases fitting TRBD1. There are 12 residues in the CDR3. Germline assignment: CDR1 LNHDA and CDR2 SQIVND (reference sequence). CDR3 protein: CATRQGVNTIYF. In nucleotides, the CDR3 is TGTGCAACTCGGCAGGGGGTGAACACCATATATTTT.

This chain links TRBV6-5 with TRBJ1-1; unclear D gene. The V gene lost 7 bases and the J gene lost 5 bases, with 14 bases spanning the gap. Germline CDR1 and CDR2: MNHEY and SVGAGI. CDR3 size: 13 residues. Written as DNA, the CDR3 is TGTGCCAGCACCACGACCGGAGGTACTGAAGCTTTCTTT. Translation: CASTTTGGTEAFF.

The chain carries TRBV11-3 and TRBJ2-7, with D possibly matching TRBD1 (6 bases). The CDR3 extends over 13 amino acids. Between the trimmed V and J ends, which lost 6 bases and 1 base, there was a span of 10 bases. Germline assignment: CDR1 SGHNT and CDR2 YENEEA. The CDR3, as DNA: TGTGCCAGCAGTCCCGACAGGTCCTACGAGCAGTACTTC. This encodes CASSPDRSYEQYF.

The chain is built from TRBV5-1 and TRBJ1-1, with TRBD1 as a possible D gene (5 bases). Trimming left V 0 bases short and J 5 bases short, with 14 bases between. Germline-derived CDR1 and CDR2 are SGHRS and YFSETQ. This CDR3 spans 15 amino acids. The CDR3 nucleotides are TGCGCCAGCAGCTTGGCCGGGGGAAGGGAAACTGAAGCTTTCTTT. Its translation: CASSLAGGRETEAFF.

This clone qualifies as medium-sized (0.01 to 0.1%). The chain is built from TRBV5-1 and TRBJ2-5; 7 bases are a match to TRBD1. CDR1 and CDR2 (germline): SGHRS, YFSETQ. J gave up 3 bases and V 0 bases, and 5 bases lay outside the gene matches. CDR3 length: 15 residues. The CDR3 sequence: CASSLAGTEKETQYF. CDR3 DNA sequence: TGCGCCAGCAGCTTGGCCGGGACAGAGAAAGAGACCCAGTACTTC. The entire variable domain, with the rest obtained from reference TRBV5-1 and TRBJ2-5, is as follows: KAGVTQTPRYLIKTRGQQVTLSCSPISGHRSVSWYQQTPGQGLQFLFEYFSETQRNKGNFPGRFSGRQFSNSRSEMNVSTLELGDSALYLCASSLAGTEKETQYFGPGTRLLVL.

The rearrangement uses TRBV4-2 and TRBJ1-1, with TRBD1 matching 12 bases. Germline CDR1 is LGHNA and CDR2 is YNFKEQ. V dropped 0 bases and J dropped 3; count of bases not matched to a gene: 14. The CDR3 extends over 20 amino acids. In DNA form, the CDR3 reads TGTGCCAGCAGCCAAGATAGAAGCGGGACAGGGGGCGCGGGGGACACTGAAGCTTTCTTT. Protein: CASSQDRSGTGGAGDTEAFF.

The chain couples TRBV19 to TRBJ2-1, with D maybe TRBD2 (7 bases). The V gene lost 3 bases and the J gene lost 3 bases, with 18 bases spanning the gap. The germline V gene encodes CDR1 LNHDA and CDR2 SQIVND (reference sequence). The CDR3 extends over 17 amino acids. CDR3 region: CASSISTRGADYNEQFF. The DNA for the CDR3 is TGTGCCAGTAGTATCTCGACTCGGGGGGCAGACTACAATGAGCAGTTCTTC.

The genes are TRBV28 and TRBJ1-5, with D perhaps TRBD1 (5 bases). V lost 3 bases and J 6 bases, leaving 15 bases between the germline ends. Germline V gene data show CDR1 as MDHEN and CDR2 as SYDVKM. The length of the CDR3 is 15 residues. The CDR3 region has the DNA TGTGCCAGCAGTTTCCCTTCCGCAGGGCCTCAGCCCCAGCATTTT. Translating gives CASSFPSAGPQPQHF.

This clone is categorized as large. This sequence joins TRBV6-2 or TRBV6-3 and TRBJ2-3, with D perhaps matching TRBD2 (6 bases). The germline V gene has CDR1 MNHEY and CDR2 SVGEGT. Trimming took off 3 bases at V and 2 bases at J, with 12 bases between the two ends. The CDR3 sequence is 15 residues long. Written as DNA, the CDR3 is TGTGCCAGCAGTTATGATCGGGGGTCCACAGATACGCAGTATTTT. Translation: CASSYDRGSTDTQYF.

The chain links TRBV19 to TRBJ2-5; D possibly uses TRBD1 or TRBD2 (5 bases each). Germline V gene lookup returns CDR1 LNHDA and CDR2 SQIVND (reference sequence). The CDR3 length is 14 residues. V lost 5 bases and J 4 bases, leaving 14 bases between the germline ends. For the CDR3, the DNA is TGTGCCAGTAGTGTATCCGGGACGAGAGAGACCCAGTACTTC. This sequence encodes CASSVSGTRETQYF. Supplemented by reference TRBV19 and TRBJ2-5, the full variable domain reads DGGITQSPKYLFRKEGQNVTLSCEQNLNHDAMYWYRQDPGQGLRLIYYSQIVNDFQKGDIAEGYSVSREKKESFPLTVTSAQKNPTAFYLCASSVSGTRETQYFGPGTRLLVL.

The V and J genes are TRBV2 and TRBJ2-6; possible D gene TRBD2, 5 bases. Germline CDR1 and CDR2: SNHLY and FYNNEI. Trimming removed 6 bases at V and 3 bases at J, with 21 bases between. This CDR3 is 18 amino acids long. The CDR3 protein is CASRLTHLEGRGANVLTF. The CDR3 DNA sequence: TGTGCCAGCAGACTGACCCACCTTGAGGGCCGTGGGGCCAACGTCCTGACTTTC.

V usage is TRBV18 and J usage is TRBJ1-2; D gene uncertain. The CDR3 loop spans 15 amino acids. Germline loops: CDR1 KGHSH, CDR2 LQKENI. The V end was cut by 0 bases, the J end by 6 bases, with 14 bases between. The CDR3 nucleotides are TGTGCCAGCTCACCACCAAGTAGGGCTGGGGATGGCTACACCTTC. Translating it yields CASSPPSRAGDGYTF.

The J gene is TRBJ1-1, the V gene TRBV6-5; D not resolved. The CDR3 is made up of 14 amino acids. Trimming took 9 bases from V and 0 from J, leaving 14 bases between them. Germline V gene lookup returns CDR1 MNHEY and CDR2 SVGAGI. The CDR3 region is CASALSTMNTEAFF. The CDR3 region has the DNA TGTGCCAGTGCCCTCAGTACCATGAACACTGAAGCTTTCTTT.

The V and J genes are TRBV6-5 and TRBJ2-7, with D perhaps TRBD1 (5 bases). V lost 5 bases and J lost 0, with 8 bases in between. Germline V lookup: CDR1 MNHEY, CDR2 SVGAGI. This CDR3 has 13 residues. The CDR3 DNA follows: TGTGCCAGCAGTATAACAGGCTCCTACGAGCAGTACTTC. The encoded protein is CASSITGSYEQYF.

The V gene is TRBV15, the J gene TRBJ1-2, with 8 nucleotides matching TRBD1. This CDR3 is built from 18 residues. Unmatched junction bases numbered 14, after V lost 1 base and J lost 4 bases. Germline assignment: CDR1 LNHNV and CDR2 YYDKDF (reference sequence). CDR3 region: CATSRVRTGLGLGYGYTF. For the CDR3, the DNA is TGTGCCACCAGCAGAGTGAGGACAGGGCTTGGTCTAGGCTATGGCTACACCTTC.

For the CDR3, the DNA is TGTGCCAGTAGACCCCGGACAGGGGGCTATAATTCACCCCTCCACTTT. This codes for CASRPRTGGYNSPLHF. The rearrangement joins TRBV19 to TRBJ1-6, with 10 bases fitting TRBD1. Germline assignment: CDR1 LNHDA and CDR2 SQIVND (reference sequence). This CDR3 comprises 16 residues. Trimming at V came to 6 bases and at J to 3 bases, leaving 5 bases not matched to a gene.

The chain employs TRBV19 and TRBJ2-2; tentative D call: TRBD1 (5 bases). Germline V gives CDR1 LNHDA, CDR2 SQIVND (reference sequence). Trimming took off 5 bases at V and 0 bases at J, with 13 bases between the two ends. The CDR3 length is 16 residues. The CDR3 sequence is CASSGNRSPNTGELFF. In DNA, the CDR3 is TGTGCCAGTAGTGGAAACAGGAGCCCGAACACCGGGGAGCTGTTTTTT.

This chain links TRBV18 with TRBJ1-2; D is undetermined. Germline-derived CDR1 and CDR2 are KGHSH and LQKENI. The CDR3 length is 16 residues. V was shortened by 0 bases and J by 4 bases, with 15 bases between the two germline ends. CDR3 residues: CASSPPQTLSGYGYTF. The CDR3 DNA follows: TGTGCCAGCTCACCACCTCAGACCCTCTCGGGCTATGGCTACACCTTC.

Here the CDR3 reads CATSRRRQGAQPQHF. DNA of the CDR3: TGTGCCACCAGCCGTAGAAGACAGGGGGCTCAGCCCCAGCATTTT. The chain joins TRBV15 to TRBJ1-5, with 10 positions matching TRBD1. The CDR3 runs 15 residues. Germline CDR1 is LNHNV and CDR2 is YYDKDF (reference sequence). V dropped 5 bases and J dropped 6; count of bases not matched to a gene: 7.

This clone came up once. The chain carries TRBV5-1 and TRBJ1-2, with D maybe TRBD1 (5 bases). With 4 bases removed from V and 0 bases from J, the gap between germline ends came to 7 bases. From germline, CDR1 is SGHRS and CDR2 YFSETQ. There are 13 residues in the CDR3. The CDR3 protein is CASSQGTNYGYTF. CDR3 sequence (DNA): TGCGCCAGCAGCCAGGGCACTAACTATGGCTACACCTTC.

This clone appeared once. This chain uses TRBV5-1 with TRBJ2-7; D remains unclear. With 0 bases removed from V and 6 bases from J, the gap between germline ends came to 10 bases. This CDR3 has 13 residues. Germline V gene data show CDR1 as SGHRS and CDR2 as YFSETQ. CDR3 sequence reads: CASSLDLAGEQYF. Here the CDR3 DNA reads TGCGCCAGCAGCTTGGATCTCGCTGGCGAGCAGTACTTC.

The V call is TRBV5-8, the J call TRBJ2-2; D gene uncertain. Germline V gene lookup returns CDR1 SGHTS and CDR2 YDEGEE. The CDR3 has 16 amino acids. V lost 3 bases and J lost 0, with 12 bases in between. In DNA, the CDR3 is TGTGCCAGCAGCTCGACCTGGAGAGCGAACACCGGGGAGCTGTTTTTT. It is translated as CASSSTWRANTGELFF.

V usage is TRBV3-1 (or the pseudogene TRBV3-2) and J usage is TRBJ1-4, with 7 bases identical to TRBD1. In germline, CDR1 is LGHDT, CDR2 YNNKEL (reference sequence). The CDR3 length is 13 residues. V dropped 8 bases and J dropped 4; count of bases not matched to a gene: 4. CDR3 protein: CASGGQSNEKLFF. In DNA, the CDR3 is TGTGCCAGCGGGGGACAGAGTAATGAAAAACTGTTTTTT.

The chain's CDR3 is CATSVAGGFYEQYF. The CDR3 coding sequence is TGTGCCACCAGCGTCGCGGGGGGTTTCTACGAGCAGTACTTC. The chain recombines TRBV15 with TRBJ2-7, with 8 nucleotides matching TRBD2. The CDR3 consists of 14 residues. Germline loops: CDR1 LNHNV, CDR2 YYDKDF (reference sequence). V trimming: 5 bases; J trimming: 3 bases; junction bases outside the gene matches: 6.

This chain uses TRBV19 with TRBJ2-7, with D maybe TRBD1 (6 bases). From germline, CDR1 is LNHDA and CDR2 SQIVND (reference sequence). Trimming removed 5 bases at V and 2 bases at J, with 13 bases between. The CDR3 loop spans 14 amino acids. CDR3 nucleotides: TGTGCCAGTAGTCCCCGCGGACAGACCTACGAGCAGTACTTC. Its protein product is CASSPRGQTYEQYF.

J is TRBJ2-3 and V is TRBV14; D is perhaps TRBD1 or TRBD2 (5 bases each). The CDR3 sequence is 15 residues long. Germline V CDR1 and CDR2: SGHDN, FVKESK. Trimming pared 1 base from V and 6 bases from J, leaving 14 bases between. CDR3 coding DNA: TGTGCCAGCAGCCAAGCTCTGGGGACCGTCGATACGCAGTATTTT. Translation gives CASSQALGTVDTQYF.

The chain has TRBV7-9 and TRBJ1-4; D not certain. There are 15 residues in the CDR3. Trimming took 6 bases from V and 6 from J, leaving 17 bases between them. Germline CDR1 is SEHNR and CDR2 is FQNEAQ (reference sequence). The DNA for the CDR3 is TGTGCCAGCAGAGCCGGACTGAACGTTTATGAAAAACTGTTTTTT. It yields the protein CASRAGLNVYEKLFF. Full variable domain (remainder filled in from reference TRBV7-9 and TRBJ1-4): DTGVSQNPRHKITKRGQNVTFRCDPISEHNRLYWYRQTLGQGPEFLTYFQNEAQLEKSRLLSDRFSAERPKGSFSTLEIQRTEQGDSAMYLCASRAGLNVYEKLFFGSGTQLSVL.

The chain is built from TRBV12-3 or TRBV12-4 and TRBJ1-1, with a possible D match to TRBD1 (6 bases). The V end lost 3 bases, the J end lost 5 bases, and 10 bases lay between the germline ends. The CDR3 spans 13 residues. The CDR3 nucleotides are TGTGCCAGCAGTTTGGGGGCTCGGACTGAAGCTTTCTTT. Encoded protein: CASSLGARTEAFF.